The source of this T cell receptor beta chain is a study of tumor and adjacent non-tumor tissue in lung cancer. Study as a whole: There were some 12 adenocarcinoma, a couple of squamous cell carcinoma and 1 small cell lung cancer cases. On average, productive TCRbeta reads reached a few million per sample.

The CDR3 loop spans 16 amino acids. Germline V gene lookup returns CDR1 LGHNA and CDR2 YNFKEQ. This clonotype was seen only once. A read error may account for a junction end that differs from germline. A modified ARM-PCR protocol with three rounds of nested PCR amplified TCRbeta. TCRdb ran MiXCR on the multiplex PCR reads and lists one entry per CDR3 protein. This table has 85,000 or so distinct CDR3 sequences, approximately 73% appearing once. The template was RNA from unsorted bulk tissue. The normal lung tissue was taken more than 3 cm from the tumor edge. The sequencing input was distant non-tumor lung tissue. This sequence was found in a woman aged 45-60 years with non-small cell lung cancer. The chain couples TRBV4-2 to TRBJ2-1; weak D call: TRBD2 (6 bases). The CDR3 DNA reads TGTGTCAGCAGCCAAGAGGCGGGAAACCCCTACAATGAGCAGTTCTTC. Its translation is CVSSQEAGNPYNEQFF.